A selection of T cell receptor beta chains follows, all from one sample in a study of T cell responses to AZD1222 COVID-19 vaccine. Measured with immunoSEQ multiplex PCR; TCRdb has only the in-frame clones, and not every one. The sample lists about 140,000 clones, around nine tenths occurring once. Material: peripheral blood, obtained on day 0 of AZD1222 vaccination. Receptor source: an adult in good health. Each CDR3 is given with its conserved first and last residue. The D gene is left open where the match is weak. Rows give clone size only sometimes, using once, few, many, or a class for an expanded clone.

D	J	size	V	DNA	CDR3
.	TRBJ1-2	.	TRBV19	TGTGCCAGTAGTACAGGGGACTATGGCTACACCTTC	CASSTGDYGYTF
.	TRBJ2-2	.	TRBV23-1	TGCGCCAGTTCAGGGGTTTTCAGCGGGGAGCTGTTTTTT	CASSGVFSGELFF
.	TRBJ2-2	.	TRBV7-9	TGTGCCAGCAGCTTAGCTGGTGGAACCGGGGAGCTGTTTTTT	CASSLAGGTGELFF
TRBD1	TRBJ2-7	.	TRBV11-1	TGTGCCAGCAGCCTCTATCCGGGACAGGTAGCCTACGAGCAGTACTTC	CASSLYPGQVAYEQYF
TRBD1	TRBJ2-2	.	TRBV28	TGTGCCAGCAAGAGGACAGGGTGGTCCGGGGAGCTGTTTTTT	CASKRTGWSGELFF
TRBD1	TRBJ1-2	.	TRBV7-2	TGTGCCAGCAGCTTAGTTGTCAGGGGACAGGGGGACTATGGCTACACCTTC	CASSLVVRGQGDYGYTF
.	TRBJ1-1	.	TRBV6-5	TGTGCCAGCAGGTCAGGGGCGATAAACACTGAAGCTTTCTTT	CASRSGAINTEAFF
TRBD1	TRBJ2-7	.	TRBV5-1	TGCGCCAGCAGCCTGGGACAGGGGAACTACGAGCAGTACTTC	CASSLGQGNYEQYF
TRBD1	TRBJ1-1	.	TRBV5-1	TGCGCCAGCAGCTTGGGACAGGGAGGCACTGAAGCTTTCTTT	CASSLGQGGTEAFF
TRBD1	TRBJ2-1	.	TRBV24-1	TGTGCCACCAGTGACGCCGGGACAGGCATATACAATGAGCAGTTCTTC	CATSDAGTGIYNEQFF
.	TRBJ1-2	.	TRBV7-2	TGTGCCAGCAGCTTAAGCAGGGAGGCCTATGGCTACACCTTC	CASSLSREAYGYTF
.	TRBJ1-3	.	TRBV7-2	TGTGCCAGCAGCCGTCAGTCTACCTCTGGAAACACCATATATTTT	CASSRQSTSGNTIYF
TRBD1	TRBJ2-7	.	TRBV10-3	TGTGCCATCAGATACGCCGGGACAGAGAACCAAGAGCAGTACTTC	CAIRYAGTENQEQYF
.	TRBJ1-5	.	TRBV6-5	TGTGCCAGCAGCCTACAGGTCAATCAGCCCCAGCATTTT	CASSLQVNQPQHF
TRBD1	TRBJ1-1	.	TRBV5-6	TGTGCCAGCAGCTTGCCCAGGGGGGAGACTGAAGCTTTCTTT	CASSLPRGETEAFF
.	TRBJ1-5	.	TRBV6-5	TGTGCCAACAAGCGGGTTTCGGGCAATCAGCCCCAGCATTTT	CANKRVSGNQPQHF
TRBD1	TRBJ1-2	.	TRBV7-2	TGTGCCAGCAGCTTAGAAGGGACAGGGGTCTATGGCTACACCTTC	CASSLEGTGVYGYTF
.	TRBJ2-7	.	TRBV5-4	TGTGCCAGCAGCTTGGCCGCAGCGACAGTGACCTACGAGCAGTACTTC	CASSLAAATVTYEQYF
TRBD2	TRBJ2-1	.	TRBV5-1	TGCGCCAGCAGCGTAGGACTAGCGGGAAACAATGAGCAGTTCTTC	CASSVGLAGNNEQFF
.	TRBJ1-4	.	TRBV5-6	TGTGCCAGCAGTTCCGGATTACAGGGAACAACTAATGAAAAACTGTTTTTT	CASSSGLQGTTNEKLFF
.	TRBJ2-7	.	TRBV5-1	TGCGCCAGCAGCTTGGGCGGATCGGAGCAGTACTTC	CASSLGGSEQYF
.	TRBJ2-7	.	TRBV28	TGTGCCAGCACCGCCCCAGGGGCTAGCTCCTACGAGCAGTACTTC	CASTAPGASSYEQYF
.	TRBJ1-2	.	TRBV2	TGTGCCAGCAGTATTAGGGATGGATATGGCTACACCTTC	CASSIRDGYGYTF
.	TRBJ1-2	.	TRBV4-2	TGTGCCAGCAGCCAAGACGCTAGTTTAAGATATGGCTACACCTTC	CASSQDASLRYGYTF
.	TRBJ1-3	.	TRBV6-1	TGTGCCAGCAGTGAAGGCTACAGGGCGGGAAACACCATATATTTT	CASSEGYRAGNTIYF
.	TRBJ1-2	.	TRBV19	TGTGCCAGTAGTATCCGTGCAGGCAATGGCTACACCTTC	CASSIRAGNGYTF
TRBD2	TRBJ2-3	.	TRBV5-1	TGCGCCAGCAGCTTGGTGCCCGGGGGGGAGAAGGGCACAGATACGCAGTATTTT	CASSLVPGGEKGTDTQYF
.	TRBJ2-3	once	TRBV6-6	TGTGCCAGCAGTTACGTTGCGTACACAGATACGCAGTATTTT	CASSYVAYTDTQYF
TRBD1	TRBJ2-2	.	TRBV10-1	TGCGCCGGACGACAGGGTTTCGGACCTGGGGAGAACACCGGGGAGCTGTTTTTT	CAGRQGFGPGENTGELFF
TRBD1	TRBJ2-3	.	TRBV29-1	TGCAGCGTTCCGGAGACAGGGGAAGTAGATACGCAGTATTTT	CSVPETGEVDTQYF
.	TRBJ1-1	.	TRBV4-2	TGTGCCAGCAGCCAAGTCGGTTCGGGCACCTTGGGGACTGAAGCTTTCTTT	CASSQVGSGTLGTEAFF
.	TRBJ1-1	.	TRBV21-1	TGTGCCAGCAGCAAAGATAGGGGAAGGACTGAAGCTTTCTTT	CASSKDRGRTEAFF
.	TRBJ2-1	.	TRBV3-1/TRBV3-2	TGTGCCAGCAGCCAAGCTAAGGGAACAGGGATCTACAATGAGCAGTTCTTC	CASSQAKGTGIYNEQFF
.	TRBJ2-3	.	TRBV5-6	TGTGCCAGCAGCTCCGACACAGATACGCAGTATTTT	CASSSDTDTQYF
.	TRBJ1-2	.	TRBV2	TGTGCCAGCAGAGACGGGCCTCGAAATACCTTC	CASRDGPRNTF